This TCR beta chain was documented in a study of low-dose radiotherapy and immunotherapy resistance in tumors. Covering alpha and beta chains, TRAV- and TRBV-specific primers were used for the first-strand cDNA. Over roughly 20 PCR cycles, TCRs were amplified from a constant-region primer and V-primer adapter. Each CDR3 protein is one row after TCRdb ran MiXCR on the reads. The sample lists tens of thousands of distinct CDR3 sequences, about 25% occurring once. As for time point: after trial treatment. Indicated treatment: LDRT plus nivolumab, ipilimumab, low-dose cyclophosphamide and aspirin (RACIN trial). The treatment that donors received included nivolumab, ipilimumab, aspirin, low-dose cyclophosphamide and low-dose radiotherapy. This clonotype occurred many times. Germline V CDR1 and CDR2: SGHVT, SQSDAQ. V was trimmed by 4 bases and J by 5 bases, leaving 18 bases between them. This CDR3 comprises 15 residues.

V is TRBV7-4 and J is TRBJ2-7; D is perhaps TRBD1 (5 bases). The sequencing used PBMCs, collected after low-dose radiotherapy plus immunotherapy. The TCR originated in a male donor with prostate cancer. In nucleotides, the CDR3 is TGTGCCAGCAGCTCAGGCAAAGGGGTACAGGACGAGCAGTACTTC. Translated, it gives CASSSGKGVQDEQYF.